This T cell receptor beta chain was retrieved from a study of beta chain features in type 1 diabetes. Expressed TCRB transcripts were sequenced after all isolated RNA was converted to cDNA. The read count averaged around 3.5 million across naive, central memory and regulatory T cell samples. Libraries were prepared by immunoSEQ multiplex PCR; TCRdb keeps only in-frame clonotypes and omits some of them. The sample carries more than 300,000 clones, 7.5% to 9% recorded once. Germline-derived CDR1 and CDR2 are SGHAT and FQNNGV. V was shortened by 5 bases and J by 4 bases, with 14 bases between the two germline ends. This CDR3 region has 14 residues. The sample holds a few counts of this clone.

This TCR derives from a woman in her late teens or twenties in good health. The rearrangement links TRBV11-2 to TRBJ2-5, with D perhaps TRBD1 or TRBD2 (5 bases each). Sequences were obtained from central memory CD4+ T cells from blood. CDR3 region: CASSLGPSLETQYF. CDR3 DNA sequence: TGTGCCAGCAGCCTGGGACCCTCACTAGAGACCCAGTACTTC.